The 11 T cell receptor beta chains in this list originate from one sample, sequenced in a study of cytomegalovirus exposure and HLA in healthy donors. Use of 60 Vbeta and 13 Jbeta primers characterized the PCR. Sequencing was performed with immunoSEQ multiplex PCR; in TCRdb, only in-frame clones are kept and a portion is missing. The top ten hold around 5% of the sample, which has roughly 100,000 clones, about 80% seen once. Sequenced input: PBMCs. These receptors all come from a woman aged 18 to 35 in good health and CMV-seropositive.

V is TRBV28 and J is TRBJ2-1; D may be TRBD1 (6 bases). Trimming shortened V by 5 bases and J by 12 bases, and 14 bases separated the two germline ends. Germline CDR1 MDHEN, CDR2 SYDVKM. There are 12 residues in the CDR3. CDR3 nucleotide sequence: TGTGCCAGCAGTCCAACAGGGAACGCGCAGTTCTTC. Its protein product is CASSPTGNAQFF.

The chain combines TRBV11-2 with TRBJ1-5, with TRBD1 as a possible D gene (5 bases). V gave up 1 base and J gave up 2 bases, with 9 bases separating them. CDR1 is SGHAT, CDR2 FQNNGV, per germline. This CDR3 comprises 15 residues. The chain's CDR3 is CASSLGGVGNQPQHF. CDR3 DNA sequence: TGTGCCAGCAGCTTAGGGGGGGTCGGCAATCAGCCCCAGCATTTT. Full variable domain (missing parts from reference TRBV11-2 and TRBJ1-5): EAGVAQSPRYKIIEKRQSVAFWCNPISGHATLYWYQQILGQGPKLLIQFQNNGVVDDSQLPKDRFSAERLKGVDSTLKIQPAKLEDSAVYLCASSLGGVGNQPQHFGDGTRLSIL.

The chain employs TRBV6-5 and TRBJ1-2, with TRBD1 matching over 7 bases. The CDR3 has 13 residues. Trimming took 5 bases from V and 6 from J; bases not matched to a gene: 6. CDR1 MNHEY and CDR2 SVGAGI come from the germline V gene. Here the CDR3 reads CASSPDRAHGYTF. As DNA, the CDR3 is TGTGCCAGCAGTCCCGACAGGGCTCATGGCTACACCTTC.

The genes are TRBV7-9 and TRBJ1-1; D gene ambiguous. The CDR3 spans 16 residues. Germline-derived CDR1 and CDR2 are SEHNR and FQNEAQ (reference sequence). With 1 base removed from V and 1 base from J, the gap between germline ends came to 13 bases. The CDR3 is CASSLVPTGRNTEAFF. CDR3 bases: TGTGCCAGCAGCTTAGTCCCCACCGGGAGGAACACTGAAGCTTTCTTT.

The rearrangement links TRBV7-3 to TRBJ2-7; 8 bases line up with TRBD2. Trimming took 5 bases from V and 3 from J; bases not matched to a gene: 21. Germline-derived CDR1 and CDR2 are SGHTA and FQGTGA. The CDR3 covers 19 residues. The CDR3 region is CASSQRGVAESGRGYEQYF. The CDR3 nucleotides are TGTGCCAGCAGCCAAAGGGGTGTTGCCGAGAGCGGGAGAGGCTACGAGCAGTACTTC.

The gene calls are TRBV2 and TRBJ2-5, with 7 positions matching TRBD2. Judging by the DNA end, TRBJ2-7 fits better; the J call may be wrong. Germline V CDR1 and CDR2: SNHLY, FYNNEI. CDR3 length: 16 amino acids. The CDR3 DNA follows: TGTGCCAGCGTCGATTCCGGGGCTAGCGGATCCTACGAGCAGTACTTC. It specifies CASVDSGASGSYEQYF.

The genes are TRBV15 and TRBJ2-7; D is possibly TRBD1 (6 bases). Looked up from germline, CDR1 is LNHNV and CDR2 is YYDKDF (reference sequence). The CDR3 covers 16 residues. The V gene lost 0 bases and the J gene lost 6 bases, with 18 bases spanning the gap. CDR3 sequence: CATSRDRYRAQGEQYF. In nucleotides, the CDR3 is TGTGCCACCAGCAGAGATCGGTACAGGGCCCAGGGCGAGCAGTACTTC.

This clone was recorded once. The chain couples TRBV30 to TRBJ2-7; 9 nucleotides align to TRBD2. The CDR3 runs 14 residues. V was pared by 0 bases and J by 5 bases, with 5 bases of the junction left unmatched. Germline V gene sequence: CDR1 GTSNPN, CDR2 SVGIG (reference sequence). In DNA form, the CDR3 reads TGTGCCTGGAGTGTAGGTAGCGGGAGAGACGAGCAGTACTTC. Encoded protein: CAWSVGSGRDEQYF.

The chain has TRBV5-6 and TRBJ2-7, with 10 bases fitting TRBD1. This CDR3 contains 14 residues. Trimming cost V 4 bases and J 6 bases; bases outside gene matches: 7. Per the germline V gene, CDR1 is SGHDT and CDR2 is YYEEEE. Here the CDR3 reads CASSPGTGAVEQYF. The CDR3 nucleotides are TGTGCCAGCAGCCCCGGGACAGGGGCCGTCGAGCAGTACTTC.

The sample holds a few counts of this clone. The chain employs TRBV2 and TRBJ2-7; D is uncertain. Germline CDR1 SNHLY, CDR2 FYNNEI. The CDR3 contains 13 residues. Trimming shortened V by 4 bases and J by 1 base, and 8 bases separated the two germline ends. The CDR3, as DNA: TGTGCCAGCAGTGCCGGTCCGTCCTACGAGCAGTACTTC. Translated: CASSAGPSYEQYF.

The rearrangement joins TRBV28 to TRBJ1-2; 8 bases are a match to TRBD1. Germline CDR1 and CDR2: MDHEN and SYDVKM. With V trimmed by 5 bases and J by 0 bases, 11 bases remained unmatched. The CDR3 has 17 amino acids. The CDR3: CASSTPGGTGSNYGYTF. The CDR3 DNA reads as TGTGCCAGCAGTACCCCCGGCGGGACAGGATCTAACTATGGCTACACCTTC.